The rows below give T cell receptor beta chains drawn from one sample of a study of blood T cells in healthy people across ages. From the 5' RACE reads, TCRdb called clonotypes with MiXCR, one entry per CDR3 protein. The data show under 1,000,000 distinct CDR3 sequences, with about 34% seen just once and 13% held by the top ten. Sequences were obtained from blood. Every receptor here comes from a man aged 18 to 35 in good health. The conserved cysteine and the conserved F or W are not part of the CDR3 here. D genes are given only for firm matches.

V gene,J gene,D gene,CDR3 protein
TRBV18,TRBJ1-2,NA,ASSAQSGVDGYT
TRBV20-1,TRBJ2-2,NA,SARPTLGTGELF
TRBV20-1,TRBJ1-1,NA,SARNPGLGTEAF
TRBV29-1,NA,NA,SVLDSAAYEQY
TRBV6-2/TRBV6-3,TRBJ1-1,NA,ASSYLGTEAF
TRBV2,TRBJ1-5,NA,ASSRGGNQPQH
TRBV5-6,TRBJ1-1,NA,ASSLAPQGSNEAF
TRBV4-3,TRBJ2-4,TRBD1,ASSLGTGVGVQY
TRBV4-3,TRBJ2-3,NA,ASSQDWGLASTDTQY
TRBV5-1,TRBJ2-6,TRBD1,ASSPSPGQGVSGANVLT
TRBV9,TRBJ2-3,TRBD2,ASSEKTSEVRDTQY
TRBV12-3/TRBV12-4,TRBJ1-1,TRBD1,ASSYRGRTVTEAF
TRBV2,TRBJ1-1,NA,ASSGGGNTEAF
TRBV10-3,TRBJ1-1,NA,AIESGLGTEAF
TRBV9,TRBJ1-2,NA,ASSVREKRVGYT
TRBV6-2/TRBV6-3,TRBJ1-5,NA,ASSSDETLLNQPQH
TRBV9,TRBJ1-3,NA,ASSVEALSGNTIY
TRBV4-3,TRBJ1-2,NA,ASSQGQTNYGYT
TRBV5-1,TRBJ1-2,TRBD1,ASSLEVGQAVYGYT
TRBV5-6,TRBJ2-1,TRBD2,ASSLTGTSLNNEQF
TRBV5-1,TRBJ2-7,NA,ASSSKTYLYEQY
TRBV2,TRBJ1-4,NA,ASSPVTGANEKLF
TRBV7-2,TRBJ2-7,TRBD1,ASSWGQGDGNEQY
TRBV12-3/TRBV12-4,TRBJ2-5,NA,ASSYFPGPIGETQY
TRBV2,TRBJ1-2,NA,ASTSSGYT
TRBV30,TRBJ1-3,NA,AWSAQAISGNTIY
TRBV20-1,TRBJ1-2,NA,SARDPGLKFGYT
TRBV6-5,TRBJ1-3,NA,ASSYSRSRDHSGNTIY
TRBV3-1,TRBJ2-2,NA,ASSHNSFGELF
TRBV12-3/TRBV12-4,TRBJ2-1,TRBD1,ASRAGTGSSEQF
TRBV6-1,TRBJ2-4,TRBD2,ASSGLAGTGYIQY
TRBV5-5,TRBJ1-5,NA,ASSTQGGMNNQPQH
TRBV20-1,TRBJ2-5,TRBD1,SARHSRDRGRETQY
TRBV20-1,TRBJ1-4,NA,SAYRAVQEKLF
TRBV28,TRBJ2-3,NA,ASSTRHATDTQY
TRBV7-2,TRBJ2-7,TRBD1,ASSSDRRSYEQY
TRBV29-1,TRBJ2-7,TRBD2,SVEGLAGGRSYNEQY
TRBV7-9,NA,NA,ASSLSGLSPPYEQY
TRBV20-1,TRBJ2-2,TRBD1,SARELRTGNTGELF
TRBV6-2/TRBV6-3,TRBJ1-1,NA,ASSPYRAMNTEAF
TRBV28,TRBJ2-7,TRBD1,ASSFGTGLHEQY
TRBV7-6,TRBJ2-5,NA,ASSYDAYQETQY
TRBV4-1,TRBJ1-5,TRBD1,ASSQPTRGPGNQPQH
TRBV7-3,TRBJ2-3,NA,ASSLIPAHDGDNTDTQY
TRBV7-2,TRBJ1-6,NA,ASSPDLWGAVNTPLH
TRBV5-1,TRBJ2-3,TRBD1,ASSSGRGQSTDTQY
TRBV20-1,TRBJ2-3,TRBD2,SARISGGVRTDTQY
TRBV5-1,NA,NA,ANTYNEQY
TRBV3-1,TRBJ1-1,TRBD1,ASSPRQGVGKSTEAF
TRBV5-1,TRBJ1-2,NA,ASSSHPRAAQGANYGYT
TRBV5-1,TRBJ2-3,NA,ASSRGPSPDTQY
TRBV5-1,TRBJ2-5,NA,ASSLGSSVGRETQY
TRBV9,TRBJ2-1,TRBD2,ASGAGLPPNEQF
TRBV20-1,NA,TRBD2,SASLAGFSYEQY
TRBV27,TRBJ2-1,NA,ASSLYGGNGQF
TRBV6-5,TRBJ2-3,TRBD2,ASSSGGGMTDTQY
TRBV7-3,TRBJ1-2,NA,ASSERGVVEGYT
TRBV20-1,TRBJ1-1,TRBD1,SAPGQANESF